The clone carrying this T cell receptor beta chain came up once. Antigen unknown. Here immunoSEQ multiplex PCR was the method, and the copy in TCRdb shows in-frame clones only, minus some. The data hold roughly 97,000 clones, with around 79% observed a single time. The germline CDR1 and CDR2 sequences are MDHEN and SYDVKM. There are 13 residues in the CDR3. Between the trimmed V and J ends, which lost 3 bases and 9 bases, there was a span of 12 bases. This entry comes from a study of radiotherapy plus CTLA-4 blockade in lung cancer. Across the whole study: Among all patients, approximately 17% showed objective responses, while 30% to 35% had disease control.

Alongside CTLA-4 blockade with ipilimumab, patients with chemo-refractory metastatic non-small-cell lung cancer received focal radiation. Study outcomes and limitations: TCR clones of tumor origin grew in blood after radiotherapy plus ipilimumab.

Sample: peripheral blood, taken from a patient treated with radiotherapy plus ipilimumab. V usage is TRBV28 and J usage is TRBJ2-1; D is possibly TRBD2 (5 bases). This receptor was taken from a human donor with non-small cell lung cancer who had a partial response to radiotherapy plus ipilimumab. Some clones in this sample may be carry-over from other donors' samples. The CDR3 DNA follows: TGTGCCAGCAGTTTGACTACACCTCGTGAGCAGTTCTTC. Its translation: CASSLTTPREQFF.